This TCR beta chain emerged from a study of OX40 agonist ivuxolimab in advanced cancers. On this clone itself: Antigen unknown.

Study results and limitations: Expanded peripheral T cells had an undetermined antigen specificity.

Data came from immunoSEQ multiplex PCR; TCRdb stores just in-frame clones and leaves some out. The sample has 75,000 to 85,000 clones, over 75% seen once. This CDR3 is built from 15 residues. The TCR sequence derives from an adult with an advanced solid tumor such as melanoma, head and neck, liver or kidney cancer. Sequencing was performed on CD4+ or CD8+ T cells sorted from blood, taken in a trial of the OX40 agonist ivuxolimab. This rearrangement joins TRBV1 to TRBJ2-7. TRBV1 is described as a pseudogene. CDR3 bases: TGCACCAGCAGCCCCCACCGGTCTCGTGGGAACGAGCAGTACTTC. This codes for CTSSPHRSRGNEQYF.